The rows below give T cell receptor beta chains drawn from one sample of a study of shared clonotypes between healthy human individuals. Only in-frame clones appear in the TCRdb table, and some are missing; sequencing was by immunoSEQ multiplex PCR. The sample holds 950,000 to 1,100,000 clones; about 75% are singletons and the top ten take 1.5%. Sequencing was performed on memory CD4+ T cells sorted from blood. Every receptor here comes from a man aged 18 to 30 in good health. The CDR3 runs from the conserved cysteine through the conserved F or W. The order of the fields is CDR3 protein, CDR3 DNA, D gene, V gene, clone size, CDR3 length, J gene. D genes are given only for firm matches. Clone size is stated in some rows and not others, as once, few, many or a class when expanded.

CDR3: CASSPGLTQETQYF
DNA: TGTGCCAGCAGCCCGGGACTGACCCAGGAGACCCAGTACTTC
D: .
V: TRBV7-9
size: .
length: 14
J: TRBJ2-5

CDR3: CASSDQDNQPQHF
DNA: TGTGCCAGCAGTGATCAGGACAATCAGCCCCAGCATTTT
D: .
V: TRBV6-1
size: few
length: 13
J: TRBJ1-5

CDR3: CASSASTEEPQHF
DNA: TGTGCCAGCAGCGCATCGACGGAGGAGCCCCAGCATTTT
D: .
V: TRBV9
size: .
length: 13
J: TRBJ1-5

CDR3: CASSPRRGLGSTDTQYF
DNA: TGTGCCAGCAGCCCGAGACGGGGGCTAGGTAGCACAGATACGCAGTATTTT
D: .
V: TRBV9
size: .
length: 17
J: TRBJ2-3

CDR3: CASSKSAGGGQPQHF
DNA: TGTGCCAGCAGCAAGTCGGCGGGGGGTGGACAGCCCCAGCATTTT
D: .
V: TRBV21-1
size: .
length: 15
J: TRBJ1-5

CDR3: CAWSVKDRGLYEQYF
DNA: TGTGCCTGGAGTGTAAAGGACAGGGGGCTCTACGAGCAGTACTTC
D: TRBD1
V: TRBV30
size: once
length: 15
J: TRBJ2-7

CDR3: CASSPIQGPLLDYTF
DNA: TGTGCCAGCAGCCCTATACAGGGCCCTCTCCTTGACTACACCTTC
D: .
V: TRBV5-6
size: .
length: 15
J: TRBJ1-2

CDR3: CASSFGQINSPLHF
DNA: TGTGCCAGCAGCTTCGGACAGATTAATTCACCCCTCCACTTT
D: .
V: TRBV5-6
size: once
length: 14
J: TRBJ1-6

CDR3: CASSSYSGSSYNEQFF
DNA: TGTGCCAGCAGTTCCTATAGCGGGAGCTCCTACAATGAGCAGTTCTTC
D: TRBD2
V: TRBV27
size: .
length: 16
J: TRBJ2-1

CDR3: CAIQTSGRAQETQYF
DNA: TGTGCCATCCAGACTAGCGGGAGGGCCCAAGAGACCCAGTACTTC
D: TRBD2
V: TRBV5-4
size: .
length: 15
J: TRBJ2-5

CDR3: CATSRPDRQSYTF
DNA: TGTGCCACCAGCAGACCAGATCGACAAAGCTACACCTTC
D: .
V: TRBV15
size: .
length: 13
J: TRBJ1-2

CDR3: CASSPASGGAYEQYF
DNA: TGTGCCAGCAGCCCGGCTAGCGGGGGGGCCTACGAGCAGTACTTC
D: TRBD2
V: TRBV5-6
size: many
length: 15
J: TRBJ2-7

CDR3: CASSYIGSYEQYF
DNA: TGTGCCAGCAGTTACATCGGTAGCTACGAGCAGTACTTC
D: .
V: TRBV6-6
size: .
length: 13
J: TRBJ2-7

CDR3: CASSIREGKLFF
DNA: TGTGCCAGTAGTATTAGGGAGGGGAAACTGTTTTTT
D: .
V: TRBV19
size: .
length: 12
J: TRBJ1-4

CDR3: CASSSLETQYF
DNA: TGCGCCAGCAGTTCTCTAGAGACCCAGTACTTC
D: .
V: TRBV10-2
size: few
length: 11
J: TRBJ2-5

CDR3: CASTRSGGTQETQYF
DNA: TGTGCCAGCACTCGATCGGGGGGGACTCAAGAGACCCAGTACTTC
D: TRBD2
V: TRBV9
size: .
length: 15
J: TRBJ2-5

CDR3: CASSIEGQDETHSPLHF
DNA: TGTGCCAGTAGTATAGAGGGCCAGGACGAAACCCATTCACCCCTCCACTTT
D: .
V: TRBV19
size: .
length: 17
J: TRBJ1-6

CDR3: CASSPFWQGNTGELFF
DNA: TGTGCCAGCAGCCCGTTTTGGCAGGGTAACACCGGGGAGCTGTTTTTT
D: .
V: TRBV7-2
size: .
length: 16
J: TRBJ2-2

CDR3: CASSQDTVDRRDGYTF
DNA: TGCGCCAGCAGCCAAGATACCGTTGACAGGAGGGATGGCTACACCTTC
D: .
V: TRBV4-3
size: .
length: 16
J: TRBJ1-2

CDR3: CASSPTGQGETQYF
DNA: TGTGCCAGTAGTCCAACAGGGCAGGGAGAGACCCAGTACTTC
D: .
V: TRBV19
size: .
length: 14
J: TRBJ2-5

CDR3: CASSERPIRSYEQYF
DNA: TGTGCCAGCAGTGAACGACCGATTCGATCCTACGAGCAGTACTTC
D: .
V: TRBV2
size: few
length: 15
J: TRBJ2-7

CDR3: CASSPGFGNTIYF
DNA: TGTGCCAGCAGTCCAGGCTTCGGAAACACCATATATTTT
D: .
V: TRBV7-9
size: .
length: 13
J: TRBJ1-3

CDR3: CSVEGGWGLAGDNEQFF
DNA: TGCAGCGTTGAGGGGGGTTGGGGACTAGCGGGTGACAATGAGCAGTTCTTC
D: TRBD2
V: TRBV29-1
size: .
length: 17
J: TRBJ2-1